This T cell receptor (beta chain) was found in a study of T cell repertoires in cytomegalovirus infection. About the study: Recently described HLA-C-restricted plus well-studied HLA-B-restricted CMV epitopes were used. Both a matching HLA type and CMV infection were indicated by public TCR beta signatures.

TCRdb passed the reads through MiXCR, listing each CDR3 protein once. The table includes roughly 340,000 distinct CDR3 sequences, almost 30% detected once. CDR1 is SGHRS, CDR2 YFSETQ, per germline. This CDR3 has 14 residues. After removal of 7 bases from V and 2 bases from J, the junction contained 8 bases not matched to a gene. Study outcomes and limitations: CMV carriers having the relevant HLA were flagged by cumulative public TCR beta family frequency.

This clonotype was counted a single time. The antigen is unknown. The material sequenced was cultured PBMCs, taken from culture after CMV antigen stimulation. The clonotype was recovered from a human donor in good health (CMV status not recorded). Some clones in this sample may be carry-over from other donors' samples. The chain employs TRBV5-1 and TRBJ1-1, with 7 nucleotides matching TRBD1. CDR3 sequence (DNA): TGCGCCAGCGTCGCGGGGACAGTCAACACTGAAGCTTTCTTT. Amino acids: CASVAGTVNTEAFF.